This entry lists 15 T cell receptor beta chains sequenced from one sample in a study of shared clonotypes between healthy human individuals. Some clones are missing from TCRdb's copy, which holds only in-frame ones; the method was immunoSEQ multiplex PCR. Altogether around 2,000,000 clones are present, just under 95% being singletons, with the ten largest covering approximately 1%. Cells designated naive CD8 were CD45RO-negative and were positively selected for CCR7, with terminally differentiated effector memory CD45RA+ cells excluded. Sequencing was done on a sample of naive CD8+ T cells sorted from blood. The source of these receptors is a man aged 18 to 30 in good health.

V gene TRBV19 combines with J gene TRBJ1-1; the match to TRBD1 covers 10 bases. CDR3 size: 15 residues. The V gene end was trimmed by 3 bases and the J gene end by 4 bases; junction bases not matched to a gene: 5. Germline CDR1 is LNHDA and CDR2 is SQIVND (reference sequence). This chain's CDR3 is CASSILGQGTTEAFF. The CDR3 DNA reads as TGTGCCAGTAGTATTTTGGGACAGGGGACCACTGAAGCTTTCTTT.

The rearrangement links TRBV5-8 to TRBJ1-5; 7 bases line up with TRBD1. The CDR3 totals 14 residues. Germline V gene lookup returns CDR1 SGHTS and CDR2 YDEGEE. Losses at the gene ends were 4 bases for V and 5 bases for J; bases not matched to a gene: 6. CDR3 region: CASSPGQFYQPQHF. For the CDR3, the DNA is TGTGCCAGCAGCCCGGGACAGTTTTATCAGCCCCAGCATTTT.

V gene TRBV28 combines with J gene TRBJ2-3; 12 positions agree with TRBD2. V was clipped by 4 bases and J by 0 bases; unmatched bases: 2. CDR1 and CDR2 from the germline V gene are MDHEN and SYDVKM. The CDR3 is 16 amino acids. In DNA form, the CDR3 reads TGTGCCAGCAGTTCCGGACTAGCGGGAAGCACAGATACGCAGTATTTT. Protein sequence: CASSSGLAGSTDTQYF.

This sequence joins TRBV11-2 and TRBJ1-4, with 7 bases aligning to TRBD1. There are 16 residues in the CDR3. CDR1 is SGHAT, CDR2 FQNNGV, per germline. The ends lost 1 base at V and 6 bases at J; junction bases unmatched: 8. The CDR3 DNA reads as TGTGCCAGCAGCTTAGTCGGGACAGATCTGTATGAAAAACTGTTTTTT. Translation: CASSLVGTDLYEKLFF.

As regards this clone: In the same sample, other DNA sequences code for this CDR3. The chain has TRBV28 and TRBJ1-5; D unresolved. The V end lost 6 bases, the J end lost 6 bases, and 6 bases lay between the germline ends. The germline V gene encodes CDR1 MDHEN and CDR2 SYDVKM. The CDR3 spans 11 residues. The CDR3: CASSFPQPQHF. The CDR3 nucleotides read TGTGCCAGCAGCTTTCCTCAGCCCCAGCATTTT.

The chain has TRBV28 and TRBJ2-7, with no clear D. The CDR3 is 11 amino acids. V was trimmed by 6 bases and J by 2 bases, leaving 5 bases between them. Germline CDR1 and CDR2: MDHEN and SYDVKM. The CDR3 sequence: CASSRTYEQYF. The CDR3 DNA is TGTGCCAGCAGCCGGACCTACGAGCAGTACTTC.

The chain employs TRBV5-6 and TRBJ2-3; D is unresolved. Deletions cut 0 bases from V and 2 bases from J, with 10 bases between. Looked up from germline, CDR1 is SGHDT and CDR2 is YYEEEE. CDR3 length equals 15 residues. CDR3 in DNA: TGTGCCAGCAGCTTGGGGCAGCTTCCCACAGATACGCAGTATTTT. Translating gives CASSLGQLPTDTQYF. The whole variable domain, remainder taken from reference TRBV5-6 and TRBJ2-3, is DAGVTQSPTHLIKTRGQQVTLRCSPKSGHDTVSWYQQALGQGPQFIFQYYEEEERQRGNFPDRFSGHQFPNYSSELNVNALLLGDSALYLCASSLGQLPTDTQYFGPGTRLTVL.

The chain's CDR3 is CSVDAGGLDTQYF. The CDR3, as DNA: TGCAGCGTTGATGCGGGAGGGCTGGATACGCAGTATTTT. This chain links TRBV29-1 with TRBJ2-3; 9 nucleotides agree with TRBD2. This CDR3 is built from 13 residues. Germline CDR1 and CDR2: SQVTM and ANQGSEA. V gave up 3 bases and J gave up 6 bases; unmatched junction bases: 4.

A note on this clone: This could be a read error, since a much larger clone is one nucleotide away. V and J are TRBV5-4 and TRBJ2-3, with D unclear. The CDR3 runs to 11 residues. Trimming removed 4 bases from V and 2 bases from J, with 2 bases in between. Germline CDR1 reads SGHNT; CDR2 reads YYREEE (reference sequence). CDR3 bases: TGTGCCAGCAGCATCACAGATACGCAGTATTTT. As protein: CASSITDTQYF. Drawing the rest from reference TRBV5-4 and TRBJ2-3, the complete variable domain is ETGVTQSPTHLIKTRGQQVTLRCSSQSGHNTVSWYQQALGQGPQFIFQYYREEENGRGNFPPRFSGLQFPNYSSELNVNALELDDSALYLCASSITDTQYFGPGTRLTVL.

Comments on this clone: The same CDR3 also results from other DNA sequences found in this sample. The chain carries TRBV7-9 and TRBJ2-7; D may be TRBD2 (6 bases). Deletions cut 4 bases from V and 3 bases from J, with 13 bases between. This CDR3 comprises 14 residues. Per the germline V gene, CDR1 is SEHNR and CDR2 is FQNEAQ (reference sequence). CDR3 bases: TGTGCCAGCAGCTCGCCGGGACTGAACTACGAGCAGTACTTC. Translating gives CASSSPGLNYEQYF.

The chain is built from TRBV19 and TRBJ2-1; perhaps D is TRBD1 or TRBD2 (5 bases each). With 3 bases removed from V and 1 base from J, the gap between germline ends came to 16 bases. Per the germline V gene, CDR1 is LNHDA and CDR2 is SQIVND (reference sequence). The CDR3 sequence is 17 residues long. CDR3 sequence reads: CASSIGWDDSSYNEQFF. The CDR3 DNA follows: TGTGCCAGTAGTATTGGATGGGACGATAGTTCCTACAATGAGCAGTTCTTC. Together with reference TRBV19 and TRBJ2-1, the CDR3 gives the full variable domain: DGGITQSPKYLFRKEGQNVTLSCEQNLNHDAMYWYRQDPGQGLRLIYYSQIVNDFQKGDIAEGYSVSREKKESFPLTVTSAQKNPTAFYLCASSIGWDDSSYNEQFFGPGTRLTVL.

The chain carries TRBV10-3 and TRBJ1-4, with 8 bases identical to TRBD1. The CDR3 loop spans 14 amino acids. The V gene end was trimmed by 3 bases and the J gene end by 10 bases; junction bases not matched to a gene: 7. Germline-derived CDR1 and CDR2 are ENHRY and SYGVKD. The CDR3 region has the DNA TGTGCCATCAGTGAACCGACAGGGGAGGCAAAACTGTTTTTT. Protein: CAISEPTGEAKLFF.

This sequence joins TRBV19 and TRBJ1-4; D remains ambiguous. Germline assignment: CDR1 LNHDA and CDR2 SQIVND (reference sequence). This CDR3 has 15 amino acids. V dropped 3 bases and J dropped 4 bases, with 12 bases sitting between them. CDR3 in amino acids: CASSIRGQSNEKLFF. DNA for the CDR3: TGTGCCAGTAGTATTCGAGGGCAGAGTAATGAAAAACTGTTTTTT.

The CDR3 sequence: CASSSGGWDQPQHF. CDR3 DNA sequence: TGTGCCAGCAGCTCCGGGGGTTGGGATCAGCCCCAGCATTTT. The chain combines TRBV13 with TRBJ1-5; a possible D gene is TRBD1 (5 bases). Trimming took 4 bases from V and 5 from J, leaving 12 bases between them. The CDR3 sequence is 14 residues long. Germline lookup yields CDR1 PRHDT and CDR2 FYEKMQ (reference sequence). The full variable domain, rest sourced from reference TRBV13 and TRBJ1-5, is AAGVIQSPRHLIKEKRETATLKCYPIPRHDTVYWYQQGPGQDPQFLISFYEKMQSDKGSIPDRFSAQQFSDYHSELNMSSLELGDSALYFCASSSGGWDQPQHFGDGTRLSIL.

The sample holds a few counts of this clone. The CDR3 loop is CASSLDRGAGTEAFF. CDR3 nucleotide sequence: TGCGCCAGCAGCCTTGACAGGGGAGCTGGCACTGAAGCTTTCTTT. V and J are TRBV4-1 and TRBJ1-1; 8 nucleotides align to TRBD1. The trim removed 4 bases at V and 4 bases at J, leaving 8 bases unmatched. This CDR3 comprises 15 residues. The germline gives CDR1 MGHRA, CDR2 YSYEKL.